This TCR beta chain is drawn from a study of cytomegalovirus exposure and HLA in healthy donors. Overall study findings and caveats: Most TCR sequences showed up rarely, but some public TCRs showed up in many donors. Common viral pathogens (according to a later analysis) appeared linked to several of the most significant clusters.

Worth noting for this clone: What it binds is not known.

The PCR contained 60 Vbeta and 13 Jbeta primers. Repertoires were generated with immunoSEQ multiplex PCR, while TCRdb's copy carries only in-frame clones and drops some. The sample yields fewer than 250,000 clones, approximately 80% seen once. The V end lost 4 bases, the J end lost 2 bases, and 7 bases lay between the germline ends. This CDR3 has 13 residues. The germline V gene encodes CDR1 LNHDA and CDR2 SQIVND (reference sequence). The sequence was collected from a woman in her twenties or thirties in good health and CMV-seropositive. J is TRBJ2-3 and V is TRBV19; D may be TRBD2 (6 bases). Sequenced input: PBMCs. In DNA, the CDR3 is TGTGCCAGTAGTAGCGGGGCCACAGATACGCAGTATTTT. Amino acid sequence: CASSSGATDTQYF.